The 20 T cell receptor beta chains below come from one sample, sequenced in a study of blood T cell repertoires in COVID-19. TCRdb's copy holds only in-frame clones and misses some; the assay was immunoSEQ multiplex PCR. Here the sample spans under 100,000 clones, about 85% being singletons. Sequencing used peripheral blood. The receptors stem from a woman of 80 years or more with COVID-19, enrolled during active disease.

The chain uses TRBV6-5 and TRBJ1-4; 7 bases match TRBD1. V shed 5 bases, J shed 7 bases, and the junction held 10 bases outside the gene matches. In germline, CDR1 is MNHEY, CDR2 SVGAGI. The CDR3 sequence is 15 residues long. The CDR3 DNA is TGTGCCAGCAGTACACAGGGGTGGTATGGTGAAAAACTGTTTTTT. Translation: CASSTQGWYGEKLFF.

This clone was observed once. V is TRBV10-1 and J is TRBJ1-6; 7 bases align to TRBD1. Germline V CDR1 and CDR2: WNHNN, SYGVQD (reference sequence). Trimming removed 5 bases from V and 10 bases from J; junction bases left unmatched: 14. The CDR3 has 16 amino acids. The CDR3 DNA is TGCGCCAGCAGTCCGAGAGGGGGCGGGCACAAATCACCCCTCCACTTT. It yields the protein CASSPRGGGHKSPLHF.

The chain recombines TRBV28 with TRBJ1-4; D is undetermined. CDR3 length: 13 amino acids. Trimming shortened V by 2 bases and J by 8 bases, and 9 bases separated the two germline ends. From germline, CDR1 is MDHEN and CDR2 SYDVKM. CDR3 coding DNA: TGTGCCAGCAGTTTAGGGTGGGAGGAAAAACTGTTTTTT. It codes for CASSLGWEEKLFF.

The chain has TRBV2 and TRBJ2-2, with D possibly being TRBD2 (6 bases). Germline CDR1 reads SNHLY; CDR2 reads FYNNEI. V was clipped by 8 bases and J by 7 bases, with 17 bases between them. This CDR3 contains 14 residues. The CDR3: CASQTTSGVGELFF. The CDR3 nucleotides read TGTGCCAGCCAGACTACTTCGGGGGTCGGGGAGCTGTTTTTT.

The rearrangement joins TRBV28 to TRBJ1-3; 8 positions agree with TRBD1. V shed 4 bases and J 0 bases; nucleotides not matched to a gene: 8. CDR1 and CDR2 (germline): MDHEN, SYDVKM. CDR3 length: 17 residues. This chain's CDR3 is CASSSPGQAFSGNTIYF. The DNA of the CDR3 is TGTGCCAGCAGTTCCCCGGGACAGGCTTTCTCTGGAAACACCATATATTTT.

This clone was seen a handful of times. This chain connects TRBV20-1 to TRBJ1-2; 8 bases align to TRBD1. Germline V gene data show CDR1 as DFQATT and CDR2 as SNEGSKA (reference sequence). With 3 bases clipped from V and 7 bases from J, the junction kept 10 bases outside the gene matches. The CDR3 contains 14 residues. The CDR3 DNA sequence: TGCAGTGCTAGTCGACAGGGGTCTCATATTGGCTACACCTTC. Translation gives CSASRQGSHIGYTF.

The table lists this clone with a count of one. The V call is TRBV5-6, the J call TRBJ2-3, with D tentatively TRBD1 (6 bases). The CDR3 loop spans 15 amino acids. The germline V gene has CDR1 SGHDT and CDR2 YYEEEE. V lost 2 bases to trimming and J lost 2 bases, with 12 bases between them. CDR3: CASSFWDTTTDTQYF. The CDR3 nucleotides are TGTGCCAGCAGCTTTTGGGACACAACCACAGATACGCAGTATTTT.

A few counts support this clone. The chain recombines TRBV5-4 with TRBJ2-3, with no clear D. Germline CDR1 and CDR2: SGHNT and YYREEE (reference sequence). The CDR3 is 15 residues long. The V and J ends lost 4 bases and 2 bases respectively, with 14 bases between them. The CDR3 loop is CASSLPGASTDTQYF. The CDR3 DNA is TGTGCCAGCAGCCTCCCCGGTGCGTCCACAGATACGCAGTATTTT. Full variable domain (missing parts from reference TRBV5-4 and TRBJ2-3): ETGVTQSPTHLIKTRGQQVTLRCSSQSGHNTVSWYQQALGQGPQFIFQYYREEENGRGNFPPRFSGLQFPNYSSELNVNALELDDSALYLCASSLPGASTDTQYFGPGTRLTVL.

The chain employs TRBV12-5 and TRBJ2-3, with 9 bases that match TRBD2. CDR3 size: 15 residues. The germline V gene encodes CDR1 LGHNT and CDR2 FRNRAP. V trimming: 1 base; J trimming: 3 bases; junction bases outside the gene matches: 2. The CDR3 is CASGLGSGGTDTQYF. Here the CDR3 DNA reads TGTGCTAGTGGTTTGGGCAGCGGGGGGACAGATACGCAGTATTTT.

The genes are TRBV7-3 and TRBJ2-1; 13 bases are a match to TRBD2. V was clipped by 5 bases and J by 3 bases; unmatched bases: 4. Germline loops: CDR1 SGHTA, CDR2 FQGTGA. The CDR3 loop spans 16 amino acids. In DNA, the CDR3 is TGTGCCAGCAGCCACGGGACTAGCGGGAACTACAATGAGCAGTTCTTC. Translating it yields CASSHGTSGNYNEQFF.

This chain links TRBV4-2 with TRBJ2-5; 12 bases are shared with TRBD2. Trimming cost V 4 bases and J 4 bases; bases outside gene matches: 7. Germline values: CDR1 LGHNA, CDR2 YNFKEQ. The CDR3 totals 16 residues. CDR3: CASSPTSGGPGETQYF. The CDR3 bases are TGTGCCAGCAGCCCTACTAGCGGGGGGCCAGGAGAGACCCAGTACTTC.

This chain uses TRBV9 with TRBJ2-5; tentative D call: TRBD1 (6 bases). V lost 1 base, J lost 3 bases, and 16 bases lay in between. Looked up from germline, CDR1 is SGDLS and CDR2 is YYNGEE. This CDR3 is built from 16 residues. The DNA of the CDR3 is TGTGCCAGCAGCGTAACAGTCCGGGACATTGAAGAGACCCAGTACTTC. Translating gives CASSVTVRDIEETQYF. Together with reference TRBV9 and TRBJ2-5, the CDR3 gives the full variable domain: DSGVTQTPKHLITATGQRVTLRCSPRSGDLSVYWYQQSLDQGLQFLIQYYNGEERAKGNILERFSAQQFPDLHSELNLSSLELGDSALYFCASSVTVRDIEETQYFGPGTRLLVL.

The rearrangement uses TRBV9 and TRBJ2-7; 11 bases are shared with TRBD2. With V trimmed by 2 bases and J by 4 bases, 2 bases remained unmatched. Germline V gene lookup returns CDR1 SGDLS and CDR2 YYNGEE. The CDR3 covers 14 residues. The CDR3: CASSVTSGTYEQYF. In DNA form, the CDR3 reads TGTGCCAGCAGCGTGACTAGCGGGACATACGAGCAGTACTTC.

The chain uses TRBV6-2 or TRBV6-3 and TRBJ1-2; 10 bases match TRBD1. V lost 5 bases, J lost 6 bases, and 9 bases stayed unmatched. The CDR3 is made up of 15 amino acids. Germline loops: CDR1 MNHEY, CDR2 SVGEGT. CDR3 protein: CASSTPGQGIHGYTF. CDR3 DNA sequence: TGTGCCAGCAGTACCCCGGGACAGGGGATCCATGGCTACACCTTC.

This clone was picked up one time. The chain is built from TRBV7-9 and TRBJ2-7; 11 bases are a match to TRBD2. Germline lookup yields CDR1 SEHNR and CDR2 FQNEAQ (reference sequence). J was trimmed by 6 bases and V by 5 bases; bases with no gene match: 6. This CDR3 is built from 14 residues. DNA for the CDR3: TGTGCCAGCAGCAAACTAGCGGGGGCTGGCGAGCAGTACTTC. Translation gives CASSKLAGAGEQYF.

The J gene is TRBJ2-3, the V gene TRBV18, with TRBD2 as a possible D gene (5 bases). This CDR3 spans 14 amino acids. Between the trimmed V and J ends, which lost 2 bases and 4 bases, there was a span of 10 bases. Germline V gene data show CDR1 as KGHSH and CDR2 as LQKENI. The CDR3: CASSPVLDSDTQYF. The CDR3 DNA sequence: TGTGCCAGCTCACCAGTACTAGACTCAGATACGCAGTATTTT.

The rearrangement uses TRBV2 and TRBJ2-4; 8 bases are a match to TRBD2. The CDR3 runs to 14 residues. CDR1 and CDR2 (germline): SNHLY, FYNNEI. J lost 3 bases, V lost 8 bases, and 6 bases had no gene match. DNA of the CDR3: TGTGCCAGCGGGCGGGAGGAAGGCAAAAACATTCAGTACTTC. It codes for CASGREEGKNIQYF.

This clone was observed a few times. One end of the junction does not line up with germline, which may come from a read error. The chain joins TRBV7-7 to TRBJ1-5; the D gene is possibly TRBD1 (6 bases). The CDR3 totals 18 residues. CDR1 and CDR2 (germline): SSHAT, FNYEAQ (reference sequence). The CDR3 is CASSVSRQALRGIQPQHF. CDR3 nucleotides: TGTGCTAGCAGCGTAAGCAGACAGGCCCTCCGGGGAATTCAGCCCCAGCATTTT.

The rearrangement uses TRBV5-6 and TRBJ2-7; possibly TRBD1 for D (6 bases). The germline V gene encodes CDR1 SGHDT and CDR2 YYEEEE. The CDR3 sequence is 13 residues long. Trimming took 4 bases from V and 1 from J, leaving 9 bases between them. The CDR3 coding sequence is TGTGCCAGCAGCCCGGGACATTCCTACGAGCAGTACTTC. It translates to CASSPGHSYEQYF. Full variable domain (rest looked up from reference TRBV5-6 and TRBJ2-7): DAGVTQSPTHLIKTRGQQVTLRCSPKSGHDTVSWYQQALGQGPQFIFQYYEEEERQRGNFPDRFSGHQFPNYSSELNVNALLLGDSALYLCASSPGHSYEQYFGPGTRLTVT.

This chain links TRBV18 with TRBJ2-3, with D tentatively TRBD1 (7 bases). There are 17 residues in the CDR3. V lost 4 bases, J lost 0 bases, and 17 bases lay in between. Germline loops: CDR1 KGHSH, CDR2 LQKENI. The CDR3 region has the DNA TGTGCCAGCTCACTCTATACGACAGGGACTAGCACAGATACGCAGTATTTT. Amino acids: CASSLYTTGTSTDTQYF.